What follows describes a single T cell receptor (beta chain). Its target is not known. These data belong to a study of cytomegalovirus exposure and HLA in healthy donors. Points from the study as a whole: Whilst most TCR sequences proved rare, a subset of public TCRs occurred across many donors.

The primer mix had 60 Vbeta and 13 Jbeta primers. Data came from immunoSEQ multiplex PCR; TCRdb stores just in-frame clones and leaves some out. The sample lists under 200,000 clones, around 68% occurring once. Germline values: CDR1 SEHNR, CDR2 FQNEAQ (reference sequence). With 3 bases clipped from V and 4 bases from J, the junction kept 4 bases outside the gene matches. This CDR3 comprises 15 residues. The sequence was collected from a man aged 45-60 years in good health and CMV-seronegative. The chain is built from TRBV7-9 and TRBJ1-3, with 9 bases that match TRBD1. Sequences were obtained from PBMCs. Here the CDR3 DNA reads TGTGCCAGCAGCTTGACAGGGGGAAGGGGAAACACCATATATTTT. Translating gives CASSLTGGRGNTIYF.